These T cell receptor beta chains were read from a single sample in a study of T cells in localized non-small cell lung cancer. Sequencing used immunoSEQ multiplex PCR; TCRdb keeps in-frame clones, though not all of them. Of over a thousand clones in the sample, about 40% were seen once. The sequenced sample was lung tumor tissue, obtained before any cancer treatment. These receptors were obtained from a male donor older than 55 with stage III lung adenocarcinoma. Both conserved end residues are part of each CDR3. Fields, in order: D gene, clone size, V gene, J gene, CDR3 DNA, CDR3 protein. A D gene is named only where the DNA matches it firmly. The size entry is marked missing in some rows and otherwise reads once, few, many or a size class.

d_gene: .; abundance: .; v_gene: TRBV19; j_gene: TRBJ1-1; CDR3nt: TGTGCCAGTAGTATAGCCGGGAGGTTGAACACTGAAGCTTTCTTT; CDR3aa: CASSIAGRLNTEAFF
d_gene: .; abundance: .; v_gene: TRBV2; j_gene: TRBJ1-4; CDR3nt: TGTGCCAGCAGTTGGGGATTGACCGATTCAGGTGAAAAACTGTTTTTT; CDR3aa: CASSWGLTDSGEKLFF
d_gene: TRBD1; abundance: .; v_gene: TRBV19; j_gene: TRBJ1-2; CDR3nt: TGTGCCAGTAGTATCGGGGACAGGGAAGTCAATGGCTACACCTTC; CDR3aa: CASSIGDREVNGYTF
d_gene: .; abundance: .; v_gene: TRBV11-3; j_gene: TRBJ1-2; CDR3nt: TGTGCCAGCAGCGCCAACCGGGACTCAACCCGTTGCACCTTC; CDR3aa: CASSANRDSTRCTF
d_gene: .; abundance: .; v_gene: TRBV10-2; j_gene: TRBJ1-6; CDR3nt: TGCGCCAGCAGTGAGGCAGTCAATTCACCCCTCCACTTT; CDR3aa: CASSEAVNSPLHF
d_gene: TRBD2; abundance: .; v_gene: TRBV11-3; j_gene: TRBJ2-1; CDR3nt: TGTGCCAGCAGTTTTGAGCGGGGGGAAGATGAGCAGTTCTTC; CDR3aa: CASSFERGEDEQFF
d_gene: .; abundance: .; v_gene: TRBV6-8; j_gene: TRBJ1-6; CDR3nt: TGTGCCAGCATCCTTGAAGTCAGGGATTCACCCCTCCACTTT; CDR3aa: CASILEVRDSPLHF
d_gene: .; abundance: .; v_gene: TRBV28; j_gene: TRBJ1-6; CDR3nt: TGTGCCAGCATGGGACTTTCTTCCTATAATTCACCCCTCCACTTT; CDR3aa: CASMGLSSYNSPLHF
d_gene: .; abundance: few; v_gene: TRBV19; j_gene: TRBJ2-4; CDR3nt: TGTGCCAGTAGTATACAGGTGGGGGCCCAGGACATTCAGTACTTC; CDR3aa: CASSIQVGAQDIQYF
d_gene: .; abundance: .; v_gene: TRBV29-1; j_gene: TRBJ1-1; CDR3nt: TGCAGCGTTGAGAGAGAGCGGAACACTGAAGCTTTCTTT; CDR3aa: CSVERERNTEAFF
d_gene: .; abundance: few; v_gene: TRBV5-1; j_gene: TRBJ2-7; CDR3nt: TGCGCCAGCAGCGCCACCGGGACGGGCGCCGAGCAGTACTTC; CDR3aa: CASSATGTGAEQYF